This T cell receptor beta chain was retrieved from a study of cytomegalovirus exposure and HLA in healthy donors. The PCR used 60 Vbeta and 13 Jbeta primers. Data came from immunoSEQ multiplex PCR; TCRdb stores just in-frame clones and leaves some out. The table includes roughly 100,000 clones, about 80% detected once. Germline V gene data show CDR1 as LGHNA and CDR2 as YNFKEQ. The J segment lost 3 bases and the V segment lost 4 bases, leaving 10 bases of the junction unmatched. This CDR3 is built from 17 residues. The specimen was PBMCs. The TCR comes from a man aged 35 to 55 in good health and CMV-seronegative. The chain joins TRBV4-2 to TRBJ1-4, with 8 nucleotides matching TRBD1. CDR3 loop: CASSRGQGETANEKLFF. CDR3 bases: TGTGCCAGCAGCCGAGGACAGGGTGAAACGGCTAATGAAAAACTGTTTTTT.